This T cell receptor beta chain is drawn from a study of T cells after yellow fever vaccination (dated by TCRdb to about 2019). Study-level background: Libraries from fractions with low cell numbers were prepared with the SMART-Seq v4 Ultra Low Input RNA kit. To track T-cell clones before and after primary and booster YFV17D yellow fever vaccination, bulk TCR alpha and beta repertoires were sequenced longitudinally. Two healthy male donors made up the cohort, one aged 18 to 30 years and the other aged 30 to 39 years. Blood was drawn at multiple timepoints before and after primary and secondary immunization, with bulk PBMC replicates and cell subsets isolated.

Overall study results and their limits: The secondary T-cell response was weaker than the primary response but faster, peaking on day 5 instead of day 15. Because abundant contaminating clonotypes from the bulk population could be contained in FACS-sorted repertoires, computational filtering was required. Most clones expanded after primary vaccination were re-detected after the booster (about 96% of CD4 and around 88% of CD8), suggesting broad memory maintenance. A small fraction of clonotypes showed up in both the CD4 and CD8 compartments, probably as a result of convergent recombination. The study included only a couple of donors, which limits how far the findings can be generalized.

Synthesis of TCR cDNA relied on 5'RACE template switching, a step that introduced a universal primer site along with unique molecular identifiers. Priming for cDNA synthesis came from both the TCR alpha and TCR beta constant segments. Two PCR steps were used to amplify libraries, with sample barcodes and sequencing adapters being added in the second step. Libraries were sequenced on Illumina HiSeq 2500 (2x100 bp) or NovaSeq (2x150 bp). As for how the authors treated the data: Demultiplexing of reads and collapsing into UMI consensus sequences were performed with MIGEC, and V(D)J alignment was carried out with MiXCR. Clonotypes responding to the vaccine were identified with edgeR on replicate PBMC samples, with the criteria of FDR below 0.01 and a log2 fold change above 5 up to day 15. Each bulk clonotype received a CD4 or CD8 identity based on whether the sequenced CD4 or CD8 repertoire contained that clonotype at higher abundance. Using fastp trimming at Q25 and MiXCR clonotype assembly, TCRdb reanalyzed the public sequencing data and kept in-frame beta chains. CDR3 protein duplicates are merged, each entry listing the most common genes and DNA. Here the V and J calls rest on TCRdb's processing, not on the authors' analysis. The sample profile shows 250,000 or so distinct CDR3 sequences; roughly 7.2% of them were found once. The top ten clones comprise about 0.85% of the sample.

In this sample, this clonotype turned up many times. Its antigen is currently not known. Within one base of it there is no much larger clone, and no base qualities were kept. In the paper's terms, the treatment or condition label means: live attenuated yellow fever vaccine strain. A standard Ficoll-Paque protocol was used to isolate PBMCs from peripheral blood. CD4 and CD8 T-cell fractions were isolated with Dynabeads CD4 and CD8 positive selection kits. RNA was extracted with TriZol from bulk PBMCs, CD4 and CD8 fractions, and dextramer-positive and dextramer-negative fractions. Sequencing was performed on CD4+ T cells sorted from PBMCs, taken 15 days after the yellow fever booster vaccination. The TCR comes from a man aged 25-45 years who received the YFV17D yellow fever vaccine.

The sequenced DNA: TGTGCCAGCAGCCAGGGGACACGCCTAGCGGCCTATTCGTTCTTC. Translated, it reads CASSQGTRLAAYSFF. Here the chain combines TRBV3-1 and TRBJ2-1; TRBD2 might be the D gene, on 7 matching bases. The CDR3, cysteine through phenylalanine, is 15 amino acids long. This entry keeps only the CDR3 DNA: 45 bases, framed from base 1. The germline V gene (reference sequence) gives CDR1 as LGHDT and CDR2 as YNNKEL. V drops 3 bases and J drops 15 bases, leaving 24 bases in between.